This entry describes one T cell receptor beta chain. TCRdb processed the RT-PCR reads anew with MiXCR; each CDR3 protein has one entry. The table records under 550,000 distinct CDR3 sequences, 7.5% to 8.5% of them present only once. This record comes from a study of response to subunit inactivated influenza vaccine. The TCR was taken from a man aged 50-75 years who received an inactivated influenza vaccine. Material: PBMCs from blood, obtained less than 30 months after vaccination.

DNA of the CDR3: TGTGCCAGCAGCTTAGCTCAGGACAGCGGCAATCAGCCCCAGCATTTT. Translating it yields CASSLAQDSGNQPQHF. The chain uses TRBV7-9 and TRBJ1-5; a weak D match, TRBD1 (6 bases). The CDR3 extends over 16 amino acids. The V end lost 0 bases, the J end lost 2 bases, and 11 bases lay between the germline ends. Germline assignment: CDR1 SEHNR and CDR2 FQNEAQ (reference sequence).